Listed here are 30 T cell receptor beta chains from one sample, sequenced in a study of beta chain features in type 1 diabetes. As every portion of the isolated RNA was reverse transcribed, the sequencing read expressed TCRB transcripts. Only in-frame clones appear in the TCRdb table, and some are missing; sequencing was by immunoSEQ multiplex PCR. This sample has about 360,000 clones, with about 12% found just once. The sample consisted of naive CD4+ T cells from blood. The receptors derive from a man between 18 and 29 years old in good health.

This chain uses TRBV6-5 with TRBJ1-2; D remains ambiguous. In germline, CDR1 is MNHEY, CDR2 SVGAGI. CDR3 length equals 12 residues. V gave up 5 bases and J gave up 6 bases, with 10 bases separating them. CDR3 DNA sequence: TGTGCCAGCAGTCGGACTTCCCATGGCTACACCTTC. Translated, it gives CASSRTSHGYTF.

The V and J genes are TRBV30 and TRBJ1-4; weak D call: TRBD1 (6 bases). The ends were cut back, 4 bases at V and 7 bases at J, with 16 bases in the middle. The CDR3 runs to 14 residues. CDR1 GTSNPN and CDR2 SVGIG come from the germline V gene (reference sequence). CDR3 residues: CAWMRGGSGEKLFF. The CDR3 bases are TGTGCCTGGATGAGAGGGGGATCGGGTGAAAAACTGTTTTTT.

The chain employs TRBV6-5 and TRBJ2-3, with 8 positions matching TRBD2. Germline V CDR1 and CDR2: MNHEY, SVGAGI. Trimming at V came to 4 bases and at J to 2 bases, leaving 8 bases not matched to a gene. The CDR3 spans 16 residues. The CDR3 DNA reads as TGTGCCAGCAGTTCCGTAGCGGGGACGACCACAGATACGCAGTATTTT. Amino acid sequence: CASSSVAGTTTDTQYF.

The chain uses TRBV7-8 and TRBJ2-2; 9 bases align to TRBD1. Germline CDR1 and CDR2: SGHVS and FQNEAQ. Trimming took 5 bases from V and 5 from J; bases not matched to a gene: 12. The CDR3 runs 17 residues. CDR3 DNA sequence: TGTGCCAGCAGCCCCTCCGGGACAGGGCCATATACCGGGGAGCTGTTTTTT. This translates into CASSPSGTGPYTGELFF.

The table lists this clone with a few counts. The rearrangement joins TRBV14 to TRBJ1-1; D unresolved. V was trimmed by 4 bases and J by 3 bases, leaving 9 bases between them. The CDR3 contains 13 residues. CDR1 and CDR2 from the germline V gene are SGHDN and FVKESK. CDR3 in DNA: TGTGCCAGCAGCCCCCCGTCGGACACTGAAGCTTTCTTT. Translated: CASSPPSDTEAFF.

This clone has more than one count but fewer than ten. This chain joins TRBV5-4 and TRBJ1-1; 11 nucleotides match TRBD1. The J segment lost 1 base and the V segment lost 4 bases, leaving 6 bases of the junction unmatched. This CDR3 is built from 16 residues. In germline, CDR1 is SGHNT, CDR2 YYREEE (reference sequence). CDR3 coding DNA: TGTGCCAGCAGCACGGGACAGGGGGACGGGAACACTGAAGCTTTCTTT. This codes for CASSTGQGDGNTEAFF.

The chain uses TRBV4-3 and TRBJ1-4; D is uncertain. This CDR3 spans 15 amino acids. The germline CDR1 and CDR2 sequences are LGHNA and YSLEER. Trimming took off 0 bases at V and 8 bases at J, with 13 bases between the two ends. The CDR3 loop is CASSQDRGFREKLFF. CDR3 coding DNA: TGCGCCAGCAGCCAAGATCGAGGTTTTCGAGAAAAACTGTTTTTT.

The V gene is TRBV23-1, the J gene TRBJ1-5, with D possibly TRBD1 on 5 matching bases. TRBV23-1 is an ORF, and what it does is uncertain. This CDR3 contains 15 residues. Trimming shortened V by 1 base and J by 4 bases, and 11 bases separated the two germline ends. The CDR3 sequence: CASSQLYRPNQPQHF. CDR3 sequence (DNA): TGCGCCAGCAGTCAATTATACAGGCCTAATCAGCCCCAGCATTTT.

This rearrangement joins TRBV7-9 to TRBJ2-7, with D possibly being TRBD2 (6 bases). The germline V gene encodes CDR1 SEHNR and CDR2 FQNEAQ (reference sequence). This CDR3 region has 18 residues. V lost 2 bases and J 0 bases, leaving 20 bases between the germline ends. CDR3: CASSLLQQIAVSSYEQYF. CDR3 DNA: TGTGCCAGCAGCTTATTACAGCAGATAGCGGTAAGCTCCTACGAGCAGTACTTC.

This clone came up a few times. The V and J genes are TRBV19 and TRBJ2-1; 9 bases fit TRBD1. V lost 10 bases and J lost 0; bases outside the gene matches: 4. Germline CDR1 LNHDA, CDR2 SQIVND (reference sequence). This CDR3 comprises 14 residues. The CDR3 DNA sequence: TGTGCCACGGAGGGACAGGGCTCCTACAATGAGCAGTTCTTC. Protein: CATEGQGSYNEQFF.

Only a few counts were recorded for this clone. The gene calls are TRBV6-5 and TRBJ2-2, with unresolved D. CDR3 length: 13 amino acids. Between the trimmed V and J ends, which lost 10 bases and 4 bases, there was a span of 13 bases. Germline V lookup: CDR1 MNHEY, CDR2 SVGAGI. CDR3 region: CATKRSFTGELFF. As DNA, the CDR3 is TGTGCCACCAAACGGTCTTTCACCGGGGAGCTGTTTTTT.

This clone was seen a handful of times. The rearrangement links TRBV7-2 to TRBJ1-2; no definite D call. The CDR3 spans 16 residues. The V end was cut by 5 bases, the J end by 4 bases, with 20 bases between. CDR1 is SGHTA, CDR2 FQGNSA, per germline. CDR3 nucleotides: TGTGCCAGCAGCCTCCCGCGGCAGCAATCGTTCTATGGCTACACCTTC. Its protein is CASSLPRQQSFYGYTF.

In its sample, this clone was seen a few times. Germline is not matched at one junction end, which may reflect a read error. The chain is built from TRBV18 and TRBJ1-5; 7 nucleotides match TRBD1. The CDR3 extends over 15 amino acids. From germline, CDR1 is KGHSH and CDR2 LQKENI. The CDR3, as DNA: TGTGCCAGCCCACCAGGGACAGCGAACAATCAGCCCCAGCATTTT. The encoded protein is CASPPGTANNQPQHF.

A few counts support this clone. The chain employs TRBV12-5 and TRBJ2-5, with TRBD1 matching 7 bases. The CDR3 length is 12 residues. V was clipped by 7 bases and J by 7 bases; unmatched bases: 6. Germline V gives CDR1 LGHNT, CDR2 FRNRAP. CDR3 in DNA: TGTGCTAGTGCGACATCAGGGGGGACCCAGTACTTC. Its translation is CASATSGGTQYF.

The table lists this clone with a few counts. The rearrangement joins TRBV5-6 to TRBJ1-6; 7 nucleotides match TRBD1. The ends lost 3 bases at V and 7 bases at J; junction bases unmatched: 10. This CDR3 has 16 residues. CDR1 SGHDT and CDR2 YYEEEE come from the germline V gene. Here the CDR3 reads CASSSYTGTENSPLHF. The CDR3 DNA sequence: TGTGCCAGCAGCTCTTATACCGGGACAGAGAATTCACCCCTCCACTTT. Full variable domain (rest looked up from reference TRBV5-6 and TRBJ1-6): DAGVTQSPTHLIKTRGQQVTLRCSPKSGHDTVSWYQQALGQGPQFIFQYYEEEERQRGNFPDRFSGHQFPNYSSELNVNALLLGDSALYLCASSSYTGTENSPLHFGNGTRLTVT.

The V call is TRBV4-1, the J call TRBJ1-1, with D possibly matching TRBD1 (6 bases). Trimming pared 3 bases from V and 1 base from J, leaving 15 bases between. Germline CDR1 MGHRA, CDR2 YSYEKL. The CDR3 length is 16 residues. The CDR3 sequence: CASSHLTGRGNTEAFF. The CDR3 DNA is TGCGCCAGCAGCCATTTGACAGGCAGGGGGAACACTGAAGCTTTCTTT.

This clone was detected a few times. The chain employs TRBV6-5 and TRBJ2-7, with 7 positions matching TRBD2. V dropped 2 bases and J dropped 8; count of bases not matched to a gene: 12. The CDR3 runs 15 residues. Germline values: CDR1 MNHEY, CDR2 SVGAGI. CDR3 nucleotides: TGTGCCAGCAGTTACGGAACCGGGACTATGAAGAAGCAGTACTTC. Its translation is CASSYGTGTMKKQYF.

The V call is TRBV9, the J call TRBJ1-5; D perhaps matches TRBD1 (5 bases). The germline V gene encodes CDR1 SGDLS and CDR2 YYNGEE. Between the trimmed V and J ends, which lost 0 bases and 4 bases, there was a span of 8 bases. The CDR3 is 14 amino acids. The CDR3 DNA reads TGTGCCAGCAGCGTAGGGACACAGAATCAGCCCCAGCATTTT. Its protein is CASSVGTQNQPQHF.

The chain is built from TRBV7-3 and TRBJ2-1; the D gene is possibly TRBD2 (6 bases). Trimming shortened V by 5 bases and J by 1 base, and 12 bases separated the two germline ends. The CDR3 has 15 amino acids. Germline CDR1 is SGHTA and CDR2 is FQGTGA. The CDR3 DNA reads TGTGCCAGCAGCCCTAGACTAGAATCCTACAATGAGCAGTTCTTC. It encodes CASSPRLESYNEQFF. Based on the CDR3 plus reference TRBV7-3 and TRBJ2-1, the full variable domain is GAGVSQTPSNKVTEKGKYVELRCDPISGHTALYWYRQSLGQGPEFLIYFQGTGAADDSGLPNDRFFAVRPEGSVSTLKIQRTERGDSAVYLCASSPRLESYNEQFFGPGTRLTVL.

V gene TRBV4-2 combines with J gene TRBJ2-7, with 7 bases matching TRBD2. The CDR3 extends over 18 amino acids. V shed 0 bases and J 2 bases; nucleotides not matched to a gene: 13. Germline assignment: CDR1 LGHNA and CDR2 YNFKEQ. CDR3 bases: TGTGCCAGCAGCCAAGATAGTAGAGGAATCGGGGGGACCTACGAGCAGTACTTC. Translating it yields CASSQDSRGIGGTYEQYF.

This clone was detected only a few times. The chain recombines TRBV6-5 with TRBJ2-7; TRBD2 is a possible D gene (6 bases). Looked up from germline, CDR1 is MNHEY and CDR2 is SVGAGI. This CDR3 contains 13 residues. Deletions cut 8 bases from V and 1 base from J, with 12 bases between. For the CDR3, the DNA is TGTGCCAGCCGGCGGGGCCGGTCCTACGAGCAGTACTTC. Its protein is CASRRGRSYEQYF.

This clone was seen a few times. Compared with germline, one end of the junction differs, possibly owing to a read error. The V gene is TRBV7-7, the J gene TRBJ2-7, with TRBD1 as a possible D gene (6 bases). Germline V gene data show CDR1 as SSHAT and CDR2 as FNYEAQ (reference sequence). The CDR3 is made up of 15 amino acids. The CDR3 bases are TGTGCTAGCAGCTCGGGCACAGGGCGGTTCGACGAGCAGTACTTC. Translation gives CASSSGTGRFDEQYF.

The chain joins TRBV29-1 to TRBJ1-1; a possible D gene is TRBD1 (6 bases). V gave up 6 bases and J gave up 4 bases, with 12 bases separating them. Looked up from germline, CDR1 is SQVTM and CDR2 is ANQGSEA. The CDR3 loop spans 12 amino acids. CDR3 residues: CSVRGDITEAFF. CDR3 nucleotide sequence: TGCAGCGTCCGGGGGGACATCACTGAAGCTTTCTTT.

This clone was seen a few times. The chain is built from TRBV6-5 and TRBJ2-7; tentative D call: TRBD2 (5 bases). Germline CDR1 reads MNHEY; CDR2 reads SVGAGI. The CDR3 covers 10 residues. V was cut by 10 bases and J by 9 bases, with 13 bases left in between. CDR3: CATADGGQYF. CDR3 nucleotide sequence: TGTGCCACCGCGGACGGAGGGCAGTACTTC.

This clone has just a few counts. This chain links TRBV5-5 with TRBJ2-6; 7 bases match TRBD1. Trimming removed 3 bases from V and 4 bases from J; junction bases left unmatched: 4. The CDR3 runs to 15 residues. Per the germline V gene, CDR1 is SGHKS and CDR2 is YYEKEE (reference sequence). Written as DNA, the CDR3 is TGTGCCAGCAGCTCGGGACAGTCCGGGGCCAACGTCCTGACTTTC. Amino acid sequence: CASSSGQSGANVLTF. The whole variable domain, remainder taken from reference TRBV5-5 and TRBJ2-6, is DAGVTQSPTHLIKTRGQQVTLRCSPISGHKSVSWYQQVLGQGPQFIFQYYEKEERGRGNFPDRFSARQFPNYSSELNVNALLLGDSALYLCASSSGQSGANVLTFGAGSRLTVL.

This clone was seen only a few times. The chain links TRBV7-9 to TRBJ2-2, with 10 bases lining up with TRBD2. Per the germline V gene, CDR1 is SEHNR and CDR2 is FQNEAQ (reference sequence). The V and J ends lost 2 bases and 5 bases, in that order; junction bases with no gene match: 2. The CDR3 loop spans 15 amino acids. CDR3 bases: TGTGCCAGCAGCTTATCACTAGCGGGAACCGGGGAGCTGTTTTTT. Amino acid sequence: CASSLSLAGTGELFF.

This clone turned up a few times. V gene TRBV30 combines with J gene TRBJ1-2; TRBD1 matches at 8 bases. This CDR3 has 14 residues. The ends lost 3 bases at V and 3 bases at J; junction bases unmatched: 6. Per germline, CDR1 GTSNPN and CDR2 SVGIG (reference sequence). The CDR3 reads CAWSPGQAYYGYTF. CDR3 coding DNA: TGTGCCTGGAGCCCGGGACAGGCCTACTATGGCTACACCTTC.

The genes are TRBV5-4 and TRBJ1-4; possibly TRBD1 for D (5 bases). Germline-derived CDR1 and CDR2 are SGHNT and YYREEE (reference sequence). V lost 0 bases, J lost 8 bases, and 11 bases lay in between. CDR3 length: 14 amino acids. CDR3 coding DNA: TGTGCCAGCAGCTTGGTAGGGGTTGCCGAAAAACTGTTTTTT. Its translation is CASSLVGVAEKLFF.

CDR3 protein: CASSWRQGDQPQHF. The CDR3 DNA is TGTGCCAGCAGCTGGAGACAGGGTGATCAGCCCCAGCATTTT. This chain links TRBV7-2 with TRBJ1-5, with TRBD1 matching over 7 bases. V shed 4 bases and J 5 bases; nucleotides not matched to a gene: 5. The CDR3 covers 14 residues. Germline lookup yields CDR1 SGHTA and CDR2 FQGNSA.

The chain joins TRBV18 to TRBJ1-5, with 7 nucleotides matching TRBD1. The CDR3 is 16 amino acids. Germline V gene lookup returns CDR1 KGHSH and CDR2 LQKENI. The ends lost 5 bases at V and 1 base at J; junction bases unmatched: 8. The chain's CDR3 is CASSTRQGQSNQPQHF. Written as DNA, the CDR3 is TGTGCCAGCTCAACCAGACAGGGACAAAGCAATCAGCCCCAGCATTTT.